Listed here are 23 T cell receptor beta chains from one sample, sequenced in a study of vaccination effects on CD4 cells after COVID-19 (dated 2022 in TCRdb). The antigens of these receptors remain unknown. Library generation was performed with the immunoSEQ multiplex PCR assay. In TCRdb, the immuneACCESS table is reduced to in-frame sequences with V and J assigned. These tables do not hold every clone; where another copy was compared, an unresolved V gene accounts for under half, and the others remain unexplained. This sample gives about 22,000 clones in total; 75% of them show up just once. The top ten clones comprise 19% of the sample. In the ViraFEST assay, PBMC were stimulated with viral peptide pools, and antigen-specific CD4+ T cell clonotypes were then identified by expansion using TCR sequencing. After about 9 days of culture, CD4+ T cells were isolated with the EasySep CD4+ T cell isolation kit. None of the healthy vaccine recipients had a prior SARS-CoV-2 infection, which was confirmed by nucleocapsid antibody tests that came back negative both before and after vaccination.

Sequences were derived from CD4+ T cells from PBMCs cultured with HCoV-NL63 spike peptides, sampled before COVID-19 vaccination. The cell subset or site label for this specimen denotes: HCoV-NL63 spike overlapping peptide pool stimulation. Receptor source: a human donor who received a COVID-19 vaccine.

The gene calls are TRBV19 and TRBJ2-7, with D perhaps matching TRBD1 or TRBD2 (7 bases each). Per germline, CDR1 LNHDA and CDR2 SQIVND (reference sequence). This CDR3 is built from 14 residues. Trimming cost V 4 bases and J 3 bases, with 13 bases left between them. The CDR3 loop reads CASSRGGDSYEQYF. The CDR3, as DNA: TGTGCCAGTAGTAGGGGGGGGGACAGCTACGAGCAGTACTTC.

The genes are TRBV5-1 and TRBJ1-1; a possible D gene is TRBD1 (6 bases). CDR1 and CDR2 (germline): SGHRS, YFSETQ. V was clipped by 4 bases and J by 1 base, with 17 bases between them. This CDR3 comprises 16 residues. The CDR3 DNA follows: TGCGCCAGCAGCCCGGGGGCCCCAGGGGCGAACACTGAAGCTTTCTTT. Translated: CASSPGAPGANTEAFF.

The chain couples TRBV27 to TRBJ2-7, with D hard to call. CDR3 size: 13 residues. Looked up from germline, CDR1 is MNHEY and CDR2 is SMNVEV (reference sequence). Trimming took 0 bases from V and 2 from J, leaving 5 bases between them. Written as DNA, the CDR3 is TGTGCCAGCAGTTTATCGAAGACCTACGAGCAGTACTTC. Protein sequence: CASSLSKTYEQYF.

The chain carries TRBV4-1 and TRBJ1-4; TRBD1 might be the D (6 bases). This CDR3 is 16 amino acids long. The V end lost 0 bases, the J end lost 3 bases, and 11 bases lay between the germline ends. The germline gives CDR1 MGHRA, CDR2 YSYEKL. The CDR3 sequence is CASSQDARGPNEKLFF. The CDR3, as DNA: TGCGCCAGCAGCCAAGACGCCAGGGGCCCTAATGAAAAACTGTTTTTT.

V is TRBV5-4 and J is TRBJ2-5, with 7 bases fitting TRBD1. There are 14 residues in the CDR3. From germline, CDR1 is SGHNT and CDR2 YYREEE (reference sequence). V gave up 1 base and J gave up 4 bases; unmatched junction bases: 4. CDR3 sequence reads: CASSLRQGVETQYF. For the CDR3, the DNA is TGTGCCAGCAGCTTGCGACAGGGTGTAGAGACCCAGTACTTC.

The chain couples TRBV12-3 or TRBV12-4 to TRBJ1-1; maybe TRBD1 (6 bases). CDR3 size: 13 residues. The germline V and J ends were trimmed by 3 bases and 1 base, with 6 bases remaining between them. CDR3 bases: TGTGCCAGCAGTTTGGGACAGAACACTGAAGCTTTCTTT. Its protein product is CASSLGQNTEAFF.

The chain has TRBV7-6 and TRBJ2-6; D might be TRBD1 (6 bases). Looked up from germline, CDR1 is SGHVS and CDR2 is FNYEAQ. V gave up 5 bases and J gave up 1 base, with 12 bases separating them. The CDR3 covers 16 residues. CDR3 nucleotide sequence: TGTGCCAGCAGCCCCCGAAGGGGGTCTGGGGCCAACGTCCTGACTTTC. It codes for CASSPRRGSGANVLTF.

The chain employs TRBV3-1 (or the pseudogene TRBV3-2) and TRBJ2-1; 11 bases are shared with TRBD2. CDR3 length equals 15 residues. Germline V lookup: CDR1 LGHDT, CDR2 YNNKEL (reference sequence). The V segment lost 8 bases and the J segment 4 bases; nucleotides outside the gene matches: 7. CDR3 region: CASSGTSGLYNEQFF. DNA of the CDR3: TGTGCCAGCTCTGGGACTAGCGGTTTATACAATGAGCAGTTCTTC.

CDR3 loop: CASSLFLAGGPVDYEQYF. In DNA form, the CDR3 reads TGTGCCAGCAGTTTATTCCTAGCGGGAGGGCCGGTAGACTACGAGCAGTACTTC. This chain connects TRBV28 to TRBJ2-7; 12 nucleotides line up with TRBD2. Germline lookup yields CDR1 MDHEN and CDR2 SYDVKM. V trimming: 1 base; J trimming: 3 bases; junction bases outside the gene matches: 10. The CDR3 runs to 18 residues.

This clone was recorded a few times. The V and J genes are TRBV6-2 or TRBV6-3 and TRBJ2-3; D might be TRBD1 or TRBD2, each matching 5 bases. The V end was cut by 6 bases, the J end by 0 bases, with 13 bases between. The CDR3 has 15 amino acids. The germline gives CDR1 MNHEY, CDR2 SVGEGT. The CDR3 DNA reads TGTGCCAGCAGCCCCATGGGGGTGAGCACAGATACGCAGTATTTT. Translating gives CASSPMGVSTDTQYF.

The gene calls are TRBV3-1 (or the pseudogene TRBV3-2) and TRBJ1-6; D is perhaps TRBD1 (6 bases). This CDR3 is built from 17 residues. Trimming took 5 bases from V and 3 from J, leaving 17 bases between them. CDR1 is LGHDT, CDR2 YNNKEL, per germline (reference sequence). The CDR3 region has the DNA TGTGCCAGCAGCAAACAGGGTACCGGGGTCTATAATTCACCCCTCCACTTT. Its translation is CASSKQGTGVYNSPLHF.

The chain uses TRBV2 and TRBJ2-1; D gene unclear. CDR3 length: 15 amino acids. Trimming took off 3 bases at V and 5 bases at J, with 14 bases between the two ends. Germline CDR1 is SNHLY and CDR2 is FYNNEI. CDR3: CASSDSGRLDNEQFF. The CDR3 DNA reads as TGTGCCAGCAGTGATTCCGGGCGATTAGACAATGAGCAGTTCTTC.

This sequence joins TRBV19 and TRBJ2-7; D remains unclear. CDR1 and CDR2 (germline): LNHDA, SQIVND (reference sequence). V shed 8 bases and J shed 6 bases, with 11 bases lying between them. The CDR3 loop spans 11 amino acids. The CDR3 sequence: CASSSRVEQYF. CDR3 sequence (DNA): TGTGCCAGTTCTTCTCGGGTCGAGCAGTACTTC.

The V and J genes are TRBV6-1 and TRBJ2-1; D is perhaps TRBD1 (5 bases). The germline CDR1 and CDR2 sequences are MNHNS and SASEGT. The CDR3 covers 12 residues. With 5 bases removed from V and 4 bases from J, the gap between germline ends came to 6 bases. The CDR3 coding sequence is TGTGCCAGCAGTAGGGGTTACAATGAGCAGTTCTTC. Protein: CASSRGYNEQFF.

CDR3 protein: CASSSSGSSNEKLFF. The CDR3 DNA is TGTGCCAGCAGTTCCTCAGGGTCCTCTAATGAAAAACTGTTTTTT. This rearrangement joins TRBV28 to TRBJ1-4; D is possibly TRBD1 (5 bases). This CDR3 comprises 15 residues. Trimming removed 4 bases at V and 3 bases at J, with 12 bases between. Germline V gene lookup returns CDR1 MDHEN and CDR2 SYDVKM.

The chain has TRBV10-3 and TRBJ1-2; tentative D call: TRBD1 (6 bases). Between the trimmed V and J ends, which lost 2 bases and 2 bases, there was a span of 15 bases. Germline V CDR1 and CDR2: ENHRY, SYGVKD. The CDR3 totals 16 residues. DNA for the CDR3: TGTGCCATCAGTGAGCCGCTGGGGGCTAAGAACTATGGCTACACCTTC. Its translation: CAISEPLGAKNYGYTF.

V usage is TRBV20-1 and J usage is TRBJ2-1; possible D gene TRBD2, 5 bases. This CDR3 has 11 amino acids. Germline V gene sequence: CDR1 DFQATT, CDR2 SNEGSKA (reference sequence). Trimming took off 3 bases at V and 7 bases at J, with 7 bases between the two ends. The CDR3 is CSASRGNEQFF. CDR3 in DNA: TGCAGTGCTAGTCGAGGGAATGAGCAGTTCTTC.

The chain combines TRBV7-8 with TRBJ2-2; no clear D. The CDR3 runs to 15 residues. The V gene lost 4 bases and the J gene lost 0 bases, with 9 bases spanning the gap. Per germline, CDR1 SGHVS and CDR2 FQNEAQ. CDR3 sequence reads: CASSYRAPNTGELFF. As DNA, the CDR3 is TGTGCCAGCAGCTACCGGGCCCCGAACACCGGGGAGCTGTTTTTT.

The chain couples TRBV3-1 (or the pseudogene TRBV3-2) to TRBJ2-7; D is undetermined. Germline V gives CDR1 LGHDT, CDR2 YNNKEL (reference sequence). V lost 3 bases to trimming and J lost 3 bases, with 9 bases between them. CDR3 length: 13 residues. The CDR3 DNA sequence: TGTGCCAGCAGCCATGCCACAGTCTACGAGCAGTACTTC. Amino acids: CASSHATVYEQYF.

This chain links TRBV30 with TRBJ2-7; TRBD1 is a possible D gene (6 bases). CDR1 is GTSNPN and CDR2 is SVGIG in the germline V gene (reference sequence). Trimming pared 7 bases from V and 5 bases from J, leaving 21 bases between. The CDR3 is made up of 14 amino acids. The CDR3 DNA follows: TGTGCCTCTCACCCACCTACAGGGACCAACGAGCAGTACTTC. It is translated as CASHPPTGTNEQYF.

This sequence joins TRBV7-2 and TRBJ1-2, with 8 bases identical to TRBD1. The CDR3 is made up of 15 amino acids. Germline trimming cut 0 bases from V and 6 bases from J; bases unmatched to any gene: 6. Germline-derived CDR1 and CDR2 are SGHTA and FQGNSA. The CDR3 region is CASSLARDRLDGYTF. The CDR3 DNA follows: TGTGCCAGCAGCTTAGCCCGGGACAGGCTGGATGGCTACACCTTC.

This chain uses TRBV20-1 with TRBJ1-1, with no clear D. This CDR3 contains 11 residues. Germline CDR1 and CDR2: DFQATT and SNEGSKA (reference sequence). The V end lost 3 bases, the J end lost 10 bases, and 12 bases lay between the germline ends. DNA of the CDR3: TGCAGTGCTAGTATCGGTTTGGGAGCTTTCTTT. This sequence encodes CSASIGLGAFF.

This clone came up a few times. The genes are TRBV15 and TRBJ1-5; D perhaps matches TRBD1 (5 bases). The V and J ends lost 0 bases and 6 bases respectively, with 12 bases between them. The length of the CDR3 is 15 residues. Germline CDR1 reads LNHNV; CDR2 reads YYDKDF (reference sequence). The CDR3 nucleotides are TGTGCCACCAGCAGAGATAAGCATAGGGGTCAGCCCCAGCATTTT. This sequence encodes CATSRDKHRGQPQHF.